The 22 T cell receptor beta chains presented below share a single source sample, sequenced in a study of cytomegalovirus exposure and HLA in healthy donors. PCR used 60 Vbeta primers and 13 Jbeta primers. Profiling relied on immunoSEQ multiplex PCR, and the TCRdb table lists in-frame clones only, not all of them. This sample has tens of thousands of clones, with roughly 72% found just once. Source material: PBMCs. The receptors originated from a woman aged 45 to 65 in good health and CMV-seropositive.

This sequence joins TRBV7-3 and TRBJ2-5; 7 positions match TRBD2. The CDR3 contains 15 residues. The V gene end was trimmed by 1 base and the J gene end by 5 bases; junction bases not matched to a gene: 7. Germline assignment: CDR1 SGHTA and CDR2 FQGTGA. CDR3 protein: CASSLMGGGPETQYF. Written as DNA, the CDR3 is TGTGCCAGCAGCTTAATGGGGGGAGGGCCGGAGACCCAGTACTTC. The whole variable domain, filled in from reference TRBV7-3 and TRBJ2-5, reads GAGVSQTPSNKVTEKGKYVELRCDPISGHTALYWYRQSLGQGPEFLIYFQGTGAADDSGLPNDRFFAVRPEGSVSTLKIQRTERGDSAVYLCASSLMGGGPETQYFGPGTRLLVL.

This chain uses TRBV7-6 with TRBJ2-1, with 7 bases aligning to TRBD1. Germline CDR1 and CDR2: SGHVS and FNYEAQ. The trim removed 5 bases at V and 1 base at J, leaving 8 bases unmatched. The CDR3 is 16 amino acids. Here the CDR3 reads CASSARQGYSYNEQFF. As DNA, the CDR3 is TGTGCCAGCAGCGCACGACAGGGCTATTCCTACAATGAGCAGTTCTTC. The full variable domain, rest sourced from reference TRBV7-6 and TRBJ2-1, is GAGVSQSPRYKVTKRGQDVALRCDPISGHVSLYWYRQALGQGPEFLTYFNYEAQQDKSGLPNDRFSAERPEGSISTLTIQRTEQRDSAMYRCASSARQGYSYNEQFFGPGTRLTVL.

The CDR3 DNA is TGTGCCAGCAGCGCTGGACAGGGGCCCTCCTACGAGCAGTACTTC. Its protein is CASSAGQGPSYEQYF. The rearrangement joins TRBV9 to TRBJ2-7, with 9 bases lining up with TRBD1. Per the germline V gene, CDR1 is SGDLS and CDR2 is YYNGEE. The CDR3 sequence is 15 residues long. Trimming at V came to 3 bases and at J to 0 bases, leaving 4 bases not matched to a gene.

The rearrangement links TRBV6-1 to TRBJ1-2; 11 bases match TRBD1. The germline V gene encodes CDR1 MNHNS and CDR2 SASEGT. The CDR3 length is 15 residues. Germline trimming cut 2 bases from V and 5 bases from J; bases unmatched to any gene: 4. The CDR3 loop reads CASSEWTGGAYGYTF. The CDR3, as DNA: TGTGCCAGCAGTGAATGGACAGGGGGCGCTTATGGCTACACCTTC.

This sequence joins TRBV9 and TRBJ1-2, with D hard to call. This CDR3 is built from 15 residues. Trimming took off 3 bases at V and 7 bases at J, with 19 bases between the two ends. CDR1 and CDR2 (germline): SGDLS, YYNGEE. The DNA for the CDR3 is TGTGCCAGCAGCGGTGGCTCGCGAACCCGCGGTGGCTACACCTTC. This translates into CASSGGSRTRGGYTF.

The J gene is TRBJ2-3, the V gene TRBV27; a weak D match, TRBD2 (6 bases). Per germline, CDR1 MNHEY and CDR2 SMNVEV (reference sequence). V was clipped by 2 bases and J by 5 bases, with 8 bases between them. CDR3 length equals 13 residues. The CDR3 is CASSLRRGDTQYF. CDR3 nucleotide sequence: TGTGCCAGCAGTTTAAGGAGGGGAGATACGCAGTATTTT.

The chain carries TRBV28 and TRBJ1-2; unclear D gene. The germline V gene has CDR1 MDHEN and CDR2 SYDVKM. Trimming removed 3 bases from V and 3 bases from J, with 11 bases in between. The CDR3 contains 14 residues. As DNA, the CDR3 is TGTGCCAGCAGTTTCATGAGGAATGACTATGGCTACACCTTC. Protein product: CASSFMRNDYGYTF.

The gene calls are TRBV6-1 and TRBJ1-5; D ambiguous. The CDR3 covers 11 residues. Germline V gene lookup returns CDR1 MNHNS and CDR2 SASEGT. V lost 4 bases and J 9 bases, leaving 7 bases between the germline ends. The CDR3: CASSGGPPQHF. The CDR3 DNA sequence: TGTGCCAGCAGTGGAGGTCCGCCCCAGCATTTT.

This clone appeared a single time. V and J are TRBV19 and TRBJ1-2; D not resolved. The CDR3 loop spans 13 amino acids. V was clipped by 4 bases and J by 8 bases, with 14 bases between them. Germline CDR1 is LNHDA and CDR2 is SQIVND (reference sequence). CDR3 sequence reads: CASSTPGSRGYTF. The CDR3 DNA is TGTGCCAGTAGTACCCCCGGATCGAGGGGCTACACCTTC.

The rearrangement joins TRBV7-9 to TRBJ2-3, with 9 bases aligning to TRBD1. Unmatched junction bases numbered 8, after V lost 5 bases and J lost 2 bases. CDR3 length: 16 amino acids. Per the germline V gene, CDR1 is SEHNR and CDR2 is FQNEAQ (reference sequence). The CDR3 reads CASSEDRGGYTDTQYF. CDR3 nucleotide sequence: TGTGCCAGCAGCGAGGACAGGGGCGGATACACAGATACGCAGTATTTT.

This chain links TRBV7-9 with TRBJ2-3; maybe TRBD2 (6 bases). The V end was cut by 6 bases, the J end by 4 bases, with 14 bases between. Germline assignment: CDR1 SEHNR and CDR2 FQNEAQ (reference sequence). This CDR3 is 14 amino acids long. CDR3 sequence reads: CASRSPGLSDTQYF. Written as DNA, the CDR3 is TGTGCCAGCAGGTCACCGGGACTCTCAGATACGCAGTATTTT.

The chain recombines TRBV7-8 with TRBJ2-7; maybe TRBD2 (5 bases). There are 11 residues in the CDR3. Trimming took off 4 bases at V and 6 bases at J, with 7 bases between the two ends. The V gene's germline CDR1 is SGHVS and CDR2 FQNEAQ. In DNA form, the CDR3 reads TGTGCCAGCAGCTCGGCGGGCGAGCAGTACTTC. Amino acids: CASSSAGEQYF.

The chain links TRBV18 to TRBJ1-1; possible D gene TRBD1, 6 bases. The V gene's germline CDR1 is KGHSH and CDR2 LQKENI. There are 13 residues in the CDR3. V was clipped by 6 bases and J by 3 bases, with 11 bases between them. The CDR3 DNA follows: TGTGCCAGCTCCCAGGGGATAGACACTGAAGCTTTCTTT. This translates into CASSQGIDTEAFF.

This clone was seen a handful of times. The CDR3, as DNA: TGTGCCAGCAGCTTAGCGGCAGGGTTTCAGGAGACCCAGTACTTC. Protein sequence: CASSLAAGFQETQYF. The chain uses TRBV7-9 and TRBJ2-5; tentative D call: TRBD1 (5 bases). CDR3 size: 15 residues. The V and J ends lost 0 bases and 5 bases respectively, with 13 bases between them. CDR1 and CDR2 from the germline V gene are SEHNR and FQNEAQ (reference sequence).

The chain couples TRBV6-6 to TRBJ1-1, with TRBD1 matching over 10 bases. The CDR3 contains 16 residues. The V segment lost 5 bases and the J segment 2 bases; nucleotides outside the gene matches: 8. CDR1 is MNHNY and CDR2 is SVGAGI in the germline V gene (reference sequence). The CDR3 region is CASSPPTGGANTEAFF. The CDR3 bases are TGTGCCAGCAGTCCCCCGACAGGGGGCGCAAACACTGAAGCTTTCTTT.

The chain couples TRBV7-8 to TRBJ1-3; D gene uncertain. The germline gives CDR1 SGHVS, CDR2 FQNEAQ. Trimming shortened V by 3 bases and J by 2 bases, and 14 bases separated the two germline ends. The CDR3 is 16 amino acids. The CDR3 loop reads CASSLMVRSTGNTIYF. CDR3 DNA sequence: TGTGCCAGCAGCTTGATGGTCCGGAGTACTGGAAACACCATATATTTT.

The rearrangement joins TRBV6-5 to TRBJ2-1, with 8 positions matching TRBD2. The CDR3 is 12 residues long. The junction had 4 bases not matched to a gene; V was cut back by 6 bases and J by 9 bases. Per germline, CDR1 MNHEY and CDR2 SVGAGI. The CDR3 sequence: CASSPGGGEQFF. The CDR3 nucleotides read TGTGCCAGCAGCCCGGGGGGGGGTGAGCAGTTCTTC.

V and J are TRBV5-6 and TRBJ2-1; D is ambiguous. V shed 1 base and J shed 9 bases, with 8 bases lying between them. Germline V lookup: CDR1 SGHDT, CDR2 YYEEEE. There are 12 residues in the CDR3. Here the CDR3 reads CASSLSVSEQFF. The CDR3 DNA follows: TGTGCCAGCAGCTTGTCGGTGAGTGAGCAGTTCTTC.

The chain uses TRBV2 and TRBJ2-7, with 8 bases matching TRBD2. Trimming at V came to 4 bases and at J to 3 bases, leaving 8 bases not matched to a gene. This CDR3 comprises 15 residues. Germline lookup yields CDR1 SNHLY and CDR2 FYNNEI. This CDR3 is CASSAPTSGYYEQYF. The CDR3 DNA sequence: TGTGCCAGCAGTGCTCCCACTAGCGGTTACTACGAGCAGTACTTC.

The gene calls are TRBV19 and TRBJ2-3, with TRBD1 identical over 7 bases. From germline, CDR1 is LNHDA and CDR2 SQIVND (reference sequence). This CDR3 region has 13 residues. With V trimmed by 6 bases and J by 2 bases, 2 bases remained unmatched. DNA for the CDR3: TGTGCCAGTAGCGGACAGGTCACAGATACGCAGTATTTT. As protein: CASSGQVTDTQYF.

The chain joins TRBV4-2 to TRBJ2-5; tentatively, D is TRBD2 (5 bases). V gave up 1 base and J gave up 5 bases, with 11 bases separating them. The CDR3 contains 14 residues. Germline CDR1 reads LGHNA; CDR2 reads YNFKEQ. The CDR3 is CASSQASSRETQYF. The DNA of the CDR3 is TGTGCCAGCAGCCAAGCCTCTAGCCGGGAGACCCAGTACTTC.

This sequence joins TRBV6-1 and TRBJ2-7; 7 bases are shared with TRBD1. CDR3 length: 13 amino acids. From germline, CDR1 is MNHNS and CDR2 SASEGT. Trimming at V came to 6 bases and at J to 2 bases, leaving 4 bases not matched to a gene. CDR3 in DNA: TGTGCCAGCAGGGGGACAGCTCCCTACGAGCAGTACTTC. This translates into CASRGTAPYEQYF.